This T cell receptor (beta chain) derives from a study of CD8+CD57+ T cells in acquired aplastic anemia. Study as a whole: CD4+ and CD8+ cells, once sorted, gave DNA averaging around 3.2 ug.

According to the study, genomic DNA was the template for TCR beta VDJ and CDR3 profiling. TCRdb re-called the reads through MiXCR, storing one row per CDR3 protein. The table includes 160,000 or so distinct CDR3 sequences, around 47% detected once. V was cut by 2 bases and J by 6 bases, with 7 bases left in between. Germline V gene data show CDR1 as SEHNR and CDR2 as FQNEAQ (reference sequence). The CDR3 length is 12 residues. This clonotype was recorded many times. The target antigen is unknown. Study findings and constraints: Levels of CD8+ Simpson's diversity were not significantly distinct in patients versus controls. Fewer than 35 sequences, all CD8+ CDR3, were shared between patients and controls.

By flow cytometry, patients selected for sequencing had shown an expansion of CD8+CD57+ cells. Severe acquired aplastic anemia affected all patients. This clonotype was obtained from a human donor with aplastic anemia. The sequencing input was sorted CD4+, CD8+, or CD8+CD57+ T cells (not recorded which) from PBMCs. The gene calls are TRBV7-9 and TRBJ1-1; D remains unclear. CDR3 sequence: CASSLTEAEAFF. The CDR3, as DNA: TGTGCCAGCAGCTTAACAGAAGCTGAAGCTTTCTTT.